These 27 T cell receptor beta chains share one sample of origin, sequenced in a study of T cell changes during pregnancy in multiple sclerosis. Measured with immunoSEQ multiplex PCR; TCRdb has only the in-frame clones, and not every one. The table records around 38,000 clones, almost 95% of them present only once. This material consisted of CD4+ T cells from peripheral blood mononuclear cells, taken in the third trimester of pregnancy. These receptors were taken from a female donor in good health, enrolled as a control in a pregnancy study.

This sequence joins TRBV9 and TRBJ2-3, with 14 bases matching TRBD2. The CDR3 loop spans 18 amino acids. Germline V CDR1 and CDR2: SGDLS, YYNGEE. Germline trimming cut 3 bases from V and 3 bases from J; bases unmatched to any gene: 9. CDR3 sequence: CASSAYRLAGGMTDTQYF. As DNA, the CDR3 is TGTGCCAGCAGCGCATATAGACTAGCGGGGGGGATGACAGATACGCAGTATTTT.

The gene calls are TRBV6-6 and TRBJ1-2; perhaps TRBD1 as D (6 bases). The CDR3 consists of 13 residues. The germline V and J ends were trimmed by 7 bases and 4 bases, with 13 bases remaining between them. Germline CDR1 is MNHNY and CDR2 is SVGAGI (reference sequence). The CDR3 region has the DNA TGTGCCAGCACGATACGGACAGTCTATGGCTACACCTTC. Its translation: CASTIRTVYGYTF.

The chain employs TRBV6-5 and TRBJ2-7; 8 bases align to TRBD1. V lost 2 bases to trimming and J lost 9 bases; unmatched junction nucleotides: 12. The CDR3 is made up of 15 amino acids. Germline V gene data show CDR1 as MNHEY and CDR2 as SVGAGI. CDR3 amino acids: CASSYDGQGLRGQYF. The CDR3 DNA is TGTGCCAGCAGTTACGATGGACAGGGTCTACGCGGGCAGTACTTC.

The genes are TRBV28 and TRBJ1-2, with 7 bases that match TRBD1. CDR3 length: 13 residues. The junction had 7 bases not matched to a gene; V was cut back by 5 bases and J by 7 bases. From germline, CDR1 is MDHEN and CDR2 SYDVKM. CDR3 nucleotides: TGTGCCAGCAGTCTAATGCCAGGGGGTGGCTACACCTTC. Encoded protein: CASSLMPGGGYTF.

This clone was recorded only once. This rearrangement joins TRBV19 to TRBJ1-2, with a weak D call TRBD1 (6 bases). Germline CDR1 and CDR2: LNHDA and SQIVND (reference sequence). This CDR3 is built from 14 residues. The V and J ends lost 0 bases and 4 bases respectively, with 9 bases between them. CDR3 residues: CASSIDWTAYGYTF. CDR3 sequence (DNA): TGTGCCAGTAGTATAGATTGGACAGCCTATGGCTACACCTTC.

The rearrangement links TRBV7-2 to TRBJ2-1; 12 bases line up with TRBD2. After removal of 3 bases from V and 9 bases from J, the junction contained 15 bases not matched to a gene. This CDR3 has 18 residues. Germline V gives CDR1 SGHTA, CDR2 FQGNSA. CDR3 nucleotide sequence: TGTGCCAGCAGCTTGAATCGACTAGCGGGGGCCCACGGGGGTGAGCAGTTCTTC. Its protein product is CASSLNRLAGAHGGEQFF. Using reference TRBV7-2 and TRBJ2-1 for the parts outside the CDR3, the full variable domain is GAGVSQSPSNKVTEKGKDVELRCDPISGHTALYWYRQSLGQGLEFLIYFQGNSAPDKSGLPSDRFSAERTGGSVSTLTIQRTQQEDSAVYLCASSLNRLAGAHGGEQFFGPGTRLTVL.

This chain joins TRBV11-2 and TRBJ2-4; possible D gene TRBD1, 5 bases. Trimming pared 5 bases from V and 10 bases from J, leaving 12 bases between. Germline V gene data show CDR1 as SGHAT and CDR2 as FQNNGV. There are 12 residues in the CDR3. The CDR3 DNA is TGTGCCAGCAGCCCGGACACCCGGATTCAGTACTTC. Protein sequence: CASSPDTRIQYF.

The J gene is TRBJ1-1, the V gene TRBV10-2; the D is unclear. The CDR3 is 12 residues long. The germline V and J ends were trimmed by 3 bases and 3 bases, with 5 bases remaining between them. Germline loops: CDR1 WSHSY, CDR2 SAAADI. The DNA for the CDR3 is TGCGCCAGCAGTGACCTGTACACTGAAGCTTTCTTT. The encoded protein is CASSDLYTEAFF.

The chain uses TRBV13 and TRBJ1-1; tentatively, D is TRBD1 (5 bases). V was trimmed by 5 bases and J by 0 bases, leaving 13 bases between them. The V gene's germline CDR1 is PRHDT and CDR2 FYEKMQ (reference sequence). This CDR3 has 15 residues. The chain's CDR3 is CASSRPGVMNTEAFF. The CDR3 nucleotides are TGTGCCAGCAGCCGCCCGGGGGTGATGAACACTGAAGCTTTCTTT.

This chain connects TRBV27 to TRBJ2-5; D not resolved. Germline CDR1 MNHEY, CDR2 SMNVEV (reference sequence). This CDR3 is built from 14 residues. V shed 0 bases and J shed 1 base, with 6 bases lying between them. CDR3 coding DNA: TGTGCCAGCAGTTTATCCAGAACCCAAGAGACCCAGTACTTC. This gives the protein CASSLSRTQETQYF.

The genes are TRBV5-4 and TRBJ1-2; TRBD1 might be the D (6 bases). The CDR3 runs to 15 residues. Trimming pared 4 bases from V and 5 bases from J, leaving 18 bases between. Germline CDR1 and CDR2: SGHNT and YYREEE (reference sequence). The CDR3 nucleotides read TGTGCCAGCAGCCTTGAGAGGGGGTTTAGGTATGGCTACACCTTC. Its translation: CASSLERGFRYGYTF.

The CDR3: CSVGQGSGGYTF. DNA for the CDR3: TGCAGCGTCGGACAGGGGTCGGGGGGCTACACCTTC. The rearrangement uses TRBV29-1 and TRBJ1-2; TRBD1 agrees at 9 bases. Germline CDR1 reads SQVTM; CDR2 reads ANQGSEA. The CDR3 runs to 12 residues. Trimming removed 6 bases from V and 8 bases from J; junction bases left unmatched: 7.

This rearrangement joins TRBV9 to TRBJ1-2, with a possible D match to TRBD1 (6 bases). Germline CDR1 SGDLS, CDR2 YYNGEE. V was clipped by 0 bases and J by 8 bases, with 14 bases between them. The CDR3 covers 14 residues. The CDR3 is CASSVDREVGGYTF. Written as DNA, the CDR3 is TGTGCCAGCAGCGTAGACAGGGAAGTAGGGGGCTACACCTTC.

The V call is TRBV18, the J call TRBJ2-5; tentatively, D is TRBD2 (6 bases). Germline V gene data show CDR1 as KGHSH and CDR2 as LQKENI. V was cut by 5 bases and J by 4 bases, with 14 bases left in between. The CDR3 spans 14 residues. The CDR3, as DNA: TGTGCCAGCTCAACAAACCTGGGGGGAGAGACCCAGTACTTC. Protein: CASSTNLGGETQYF.

The chain uses TRBV4-1 and TRBJ2-3; D not certain. Trimming pared 4 bases from V and 4 bases from J, leaving 9 bases between. Germline lookup yields CDR1 MGHRA and CDR2 YSYEKL. The CDR3 runs 13 residues. This CDR3 reads CASSPRHPDTQYF. The CDR3 DNA reads TGCGCCAGCAGCCCCAGACACCCAGATACGCAGTATTTT.

The rearrangement links TRBV19 to TRBJ1-2, with D maybe TRBD1 (6 bases). Germline V gene lookup returns CDR1 LNHDA and CDR2 SQIVND (reference sequence). V lost 5 bases and J lost 3, with 10 bases in between. The CDR3 has 13 residues. CDR3 bases: TGTGCCAGTAGTCCGGGGGGCGACTATGGCTACACCTTC. The encoded protein is CASSPGGDYGYTF.

Here the CDR3 DNA reads TGTGCCAGTAGTATTCGAGGCCAGCCCCAGCATTTT. Protein sequence: CASSIRGQPQHF. The gene calls are TRBV19 and TRBJ1-5; D not certain. The V and J ends lost 3 bases and 7 bases respectively, with 7 bases between them. The CDR3 length is 12 residues. The germline V gene encodes CDR1 LNHDA and CDR2 SQIVND (reference sequence).

The chain carries TRBV29-1 and TRBJ1-1, with TRBD1 matching 9 bases. The CDR3 is 13 residues long. Germline V gives CDR1 SQVTM, CDR2 ANQGSEA. V trimming: 5 bases; J trimming: 1 base; junction bases outside the gene matches: 2. This chain's CDR3 is CSVLQGANTEAFF. DNA for the CDR3: TGCAGCGTTCTACAGGGGGCGAACACTGAAGCTTTCTTT.

This clone was detected a few times. The chain combines TRBV19 with TRBJ1-1; D unresolved. Per the germline V gene, CDR1 is LNHDA and CDR2 is SQIVND (reference sequence). V dropped 3 bases and J dropped 7 bases, with 12 bases sitting between them. The CDR3 is made up of 13 amino acids. CDR3 sequence (DNA): TGTGCCAGTAGTATCTCAGACACCCTTGAAGCTTTCTTT. Its protein product is CASSISDTLEAFF.

V usage is TRBV18 and J usage is TRBJ2-7; TRBD2 aligns across 7 bases. CDR1 is KGHSH, CDR2 LQKENI, per germline. The CDR3 spans 14 residues. V trimming: 2 bases; J trimming: 2 bases; junction bases outside the gene matches: 3. Here the CDR3 DNA reads TGTGCCAGCTCACCAGCACGGGGGGCCTACGAGCAGTACTTC. Amino acids: CASSPARGAYEQYF.

V and J are TRBV7-2 and TRBJ1-2; TRBD1 matches 8 bases. J was trimmed by 5 bases and V by 2 bases; bases with no gene match: 7. From germline, CDR1 is SGHTA and CDR2 FQGNSA. The CDR3 sequence is 15 residues long. CDR3 amino acids: CASSLPIGQGYGYTF. CDR3 bases: TGTGCCAGCAGCTTACCCATAGGACAGGGATATGGCTACACCTTC.

The chain has TRBV5-1 and TRBJ2-3; possibly TRBD1 for D (5 bases). The CDR3 has 17 residues. Trimming took off 0 bases at V and 4 bases at J, with 18 bases between the two ends. Germline V gives CDR1 SGHRS, CDR2 YFSETQ. The CDR3 DNA reads TGCGCCAGCAGCTTGGTACATCGAAGGGGTTTTGCAGATACGCAGTATTTT. This sequence encodes CASSLVHRRGFADTQYF.

The chain combines TRBV6-4 with TRBJ1-1; 7 nucleotides match TRBD1. In germline, CDR1 is MRHNA, CDR2 SNTAGT. V lost 5 bases to trimming and J lost 5 bases; unmatched junction nucleotides: 8. This CDR3 region has 14 residues. CDR3 DNA sequence: TGTGCCAGCAGTAGTCCAGGGGGAGGAACTGAAGCTTTCTTT. This sequence encodes CASSSPGGGTEAFF.

The chain employs TRBV6-8 and TRBJ1-1, with 10 bases lining up with TRBD1. The CDR3 is 15 amino acids. V shed 5 bases and J 0 bases; nucleotides not matched to a gene: 3. Per germline, CDR1 MNHGY and CDR2 SAAAGT. Here the CDR3 reads CASSPTGGLNTEAFF. The CDR3 coding sequence is TGTGCCAGCAGTCCGACAGGGGGCTTGAACACTGAAGCTTTCTTT.

This clone was seen a handful of times. The CDR3 region has the DNA TGTGCCAGCAGTTTACAGGCCGATGGACAGGCCGCTGAAGCTTTCTTT. The encoded protein is CASSLQADGQAAEAFF. The V call is TRBV28, the J call TRBJ1-1; the match to TRBD1 covers 7 bases. The CDR3 covers 16 residues. The J segment lost 6 bases and the V segment lost 2 bases, leaving 12 bases of the junction unmatched. CDR1 is MDHEN and CDR2 is SYDVKM in the germline V gene.

This clone was seen only once. This chain joins TRBV28 and TRBJ2-7, with unresolved D. Germline CDR1 MDHEN, CDR2 SYDVKM. The ends were cut back, 7 bases at V and 6 bases at J, with 13 bases in the middle. This CDR3 contains 12 residues. The CDR3 sequence is CASIGPISEQYF. The DNA of the CDR3 is TGTGCCAGCATTGGCCCCATCAGCGAGCAGTACTTC. The variable domain in full, with the rest retrieved from reference TRBV28 and TRBJ2-7, is DVKVTQSSRYLVKRTGEKVFLECVQDMDHENMFWYRQDPGLGLRLIYFSYDVKMKEKGDIPEGYSVSREKKERFSLILESASTNQTSMYLCASIGPISEQYFGPGTRLTVT.

The chain carries TRBV5-6 and TRBJ1-2; D may be TRBD1 (6 bases). V dropped 2 bases and J dropped 8 bases, with 19 bases sitting between them. Germline-derived CDR1 and CDR2 are SGHDT and YYEEEE. This CDR3 is built from 15 residues. CDR3 residues: CASSFRSADQGGYTF. CDR3 nucleotide sequence: TGTGCCAGCAGCTTTAGGTCCGCGGACCAGGGGGGCTACACCTTC. Supplemented by reference TRBV5-6 and TRBJ1-2, the full variable domain reads DAGVTQSPTHLIKTRGQQVTLRCSPKSGHDTVSWYQQALGQGPQFIFQYYEEEERQRGNFPDRFSGHQFPNYSSELNVNALLLGDSALYLCASSFRSADQGGYTFGSGTRLTVV.